The rows below give T cell receptor beta chains drawn from one sample of a study of identical twins. TCRdb reprocessed the 5' RACE reads via MiXCR and lists one record per CDR3 protein. Counted here are 200,000 to 300,000 distinct CDR3 sequences, about 11% occurring once; the ten biggest clones make up roughly 10%. Sequencing was performed on memory T cells sorted from blood. The receptors stem from a man in his fifties in good health. CDR3s include the opening cysteine and the closing phenylalanine or tryptophan. A D gene is named only where the DNA matches it firmly. Size values are once, few and many counts, or a class for expanded clones, and some rows have none.

D: TRBD2
size: many
J: TRBJ2-3
V: TRBV11-1
DNA: TGTGCCAGCAGCTTAGTTTCTAGCGGGATCCCAGATACGCAGTATTTT
CDR3: CASSLVSSGIPDTQYF

D: -
size: -
J: TRBJ1-2
V: TRBV5-1
DNA: TGCGCCAGCAGCTTGGGAGGGACGGCGGGGGGCTACACCTTC
CDR3: CASSLGGTAGGYTF

D: -
size: -
J: TRBJ1-6
V: TRBV12-3/TRBV12-4
DNA: TGTGCCAGCAGTGACGATTCCTATAATTCACCCCTCCACTTT
CDR3: CASSDDSYNSPLHF

D: -
size: -
J: TRBJ1-1
V: TRBV4-1
DNA: TGCGCCAGCAGCCAAGATAGGGCCCCGGGCACTGAAGCTTTCTTT
CDR3: CASSQDRAPGTEAFF

D: -
size: -
J: TRBJ2-1
V: TRBV27
DNA: TGTGCCAGCAGTTTATTGGGGGGGAGGGGGAGCTCCTACAATGAGCAGTTCTTC
CDR3: CASSLLGGRGSSYNEQFF

D: -
size: many
J: TRBJ1-4
V: TRBV6-5
DNA: TGTGCCAGCAGTTACGGGCAGGGTAGGGAAAAACTGTTTTTT
CDR3: CASSYGQGREKLFF

D: -
size: -
J: TRBJ2-3
V: TRBV13
DNA: TGTGCCAGCAGCCTAAGCTCCATCTCAGGTCGGAGGGGGTTCGAGAAAGCAGATACGCAGTATTTT
CDR3: CASSLSSISGRRGFEKADTQYF

D: TRBD1
size: -
J: TRBJ2-7
V: TRBV5-6
DNA: TGTGCCAGCAGCTTGGGGACAGGGAGGATCGACGAGCAGTACTTC
CDR3: CASSLGTGRIDEQYF

D: -
size: many
J: TRBJ1-1
V: TRBV12-3/TRBV12-4
DNA: -
CDR3: CASSSSSNWRTSEAFF

D: TRBD2
size: -
J: TRBJ2-1
V: TRBV7-7
DNA: TGTGCTAGCAGCTTAGTAGCGGGGGCCACGAATGAGCAGTTCTTC
CDR3: CASSLVAGATNEQFF

D: TRBD1
size: -
J: TRBJ1-1
V: TRBV7-2
DNA: TGTGCCAGCAGCGCCCACAGGGGGGAGACTGAAGCTTTCTTT
CDR3: CASSAHRGETEAFF

D: TRBD2
size: -
J: TRBJ2-7
V: TRBV20-1
DNA: TGCAGGGCGACTAGCGGGAGGGGCGAGCAGTACTTC
CDR3: CRATSGRGEQYF

D: TRBD1
size: -
J: TRBJ2-5
V: TRBV7-9
DNA: TGTGCCAGCAGTTCGGGATCCGGGACAGGGTTTAAGGAGACCCAGTACTTC
CDR3: CASSSGSGTGFKETQYF

D: -
size: many
J: TRBJ1-2
V: TRBV25-1
DNA: TGTGCCAGCAGGACAGCCTATGGCTACACCTTC
CDR3: CASRTAYGYTF

D: TRBD1
size: few
J: TRBJ1-2
V: TRBV25-1
DNA: TGTGCCAGCAGTCACCCGACAGGGACCCTGTATGGCTACACCTTC
CDR3: CASSHPTGTLYGYTF

D: -
size: few
J: TRBJ2-2
V: TRBV12-3/TRBV12-4
DNA: TGTGCCAGCAGTAAGAACAAGGAGGAGCTGTTTTTT
CDR3: CASSKNKEELFF

D: TRBD2
size: few
J: TRBJ2-2
V: TRBV9
DNA: TGTGCCATCCCACTTAAACTAGCGACCCTAACCACTGGGCTGTTTTTT
CDR3: CAIPLKLATLTTGLFF

D: TRBD2
size: few
J: TRBJ2-1
V: TRBV10-3
DNA: TGTGCCATCAGTGTTAGTAGCGGGGGGCTCAATGAGCAGTTCTTC
CDR3: CAISVSSGGLNEQFF

D: -
size: few
J: TRBJ2-7
V: TRBV18
DNA: TGTGCCAGCTCAAGGGCAGGTACCTACGAGCAGTACTTC
CDR3: CASSRAGTYEQYF

D: TRBD2
size: -
J: TRBJ2-5
V: TRBV20-1
DNA: TGCAGTGCTAGGTCGACTAGCGGCAAAGAGACCCAGTACTTC
CDR3: CSARSTSGKETQYF

D: -
size: -
J: TRBJ1-2
V: TRBV7-2
DNA: TGTGCCAGCAGCTCCGACGGGGTCGTCTATGGCTACACCTTC
CDR3: CASSSDGVVYGYTF

D: -
size: -
J: TRBJ2-3
V: TRBV5-1
DNA: TGCGCCAGCAGCAGCAGGGGGGTGGGGACAGATACGCAGTATTTT
CDR3: CASSSRGVGTDTQYF

D: TRBD2
size: -
J: TRBJ2-7
V: TRBV20-1
DNA: TGCAGTGCTACGACCCAGCGGGGCTCCTACGAGCAGTACTTC
CDR3: CSATTQRGSYEQYF

D: TRBD2
size: -
J: TRBJ2-3
V: TRBV3-1
DNA: TGTGCCAGCGGGGCTTTTGGAATAGCGGGGGTAGGAGATACGCAGTATTTT
CDR3: CASGAFGIAGVGDTQYF

D: TRBD1
size: many
J: TRBJ1-5
V: TRBV20-1
DNA: TGCAGTGCTAGCGCGACCGGGACAGGGGGTCGTCAGCCCCAGCATTTT
CDR3: CSASATGTGGRQPQHF

D: -
size: few
J: TRBJ2-1
V: TRBV12-3/TRBV12-4
DNA: TGTGCCAGCACCGGGTCCGGTGAGAGTGAGCAGTTCTTC
CDR3: CASTGSGESEQFF

D: -
size: -
J: TRBJ1-5
V: TRBV29-1
DNA: TGCAGCGTCTCGGACGCACCTGGGCAGCCCCAGCATTTT
CDR3: CSVSDAPGQPQHF

D: -
size: few
J: TRBJ2-7
V: TRBV9
DNA: TGTGCCAGCAGCTTGGGACTTACAGACTACGAGCAGTACTTC
CDR3: CASSLGLTDYEQYF

D: -
size: many
J: TRBJ2-1
V: TRBV4-1
DNA: TGCGCCAGCAGCCAAGATGGGGCCTACAATGAGCAGTTCTTC
CDR3: CASSQDGAYNEQFF